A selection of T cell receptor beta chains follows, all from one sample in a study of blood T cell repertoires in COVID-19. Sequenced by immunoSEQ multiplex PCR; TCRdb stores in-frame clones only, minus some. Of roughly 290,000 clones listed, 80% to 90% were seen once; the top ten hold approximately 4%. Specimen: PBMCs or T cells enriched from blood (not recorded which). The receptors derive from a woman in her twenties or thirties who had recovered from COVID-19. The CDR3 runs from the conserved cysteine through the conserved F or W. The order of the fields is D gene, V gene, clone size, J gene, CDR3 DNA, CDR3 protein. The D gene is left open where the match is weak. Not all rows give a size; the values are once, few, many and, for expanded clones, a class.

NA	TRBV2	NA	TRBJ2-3	TGTGCCAGCAGTGAATACAGAAAAGATACGCAGTATTTT	CASSEYRKDTQYF
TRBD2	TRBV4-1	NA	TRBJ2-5	TGCGCCAGCAGCCTACTAGCGGGAGTGGAGACCCAGTACTTC	CASSLLAGVETQYF
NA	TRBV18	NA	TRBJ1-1	TGTGCCAGCTCACCTACCTCATCTCTAAACACTGAAGCTTTCTTT	CASSPTSSLNTEAFF
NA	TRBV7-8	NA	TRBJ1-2	TGTGCCAGCAGCAACCGGGGGGGGGCGGAATATGGCTACACCTTC	CASSNRGGAEYGYTF
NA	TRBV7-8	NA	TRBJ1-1	TGTGCCAGCAGCCTTAGAGACAATGAAGCTTTCTTT	CASSLRDNEAFF
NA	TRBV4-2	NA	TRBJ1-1	TGTGCCAGCAGCCTAATAGCGACACAGGGGAACACTGAAGCTTTCTTT	CASSLIATQGNTEAFF
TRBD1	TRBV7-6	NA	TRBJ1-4	TGTGCCAGCAGCTTGGACAGGGTGGCCGCGGTGGAAAAACTGTTTTTT	CASSLDRVAAVEKLFF
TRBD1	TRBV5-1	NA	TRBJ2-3	TGCGCCAGCAGCTTGTATTCTCGACAGGGCTACACAGATACGCAGTATTTT	CASSLYSRQGYTDTQYF
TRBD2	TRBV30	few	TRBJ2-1	TGTGCCTGGAGAATGGCGGGGGGCGGGAATGAGCAGTTCTTC	CAWRMAGGGNEQFF
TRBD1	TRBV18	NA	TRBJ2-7	TGTGCCAGCTCACCAACCCGGGACAGGGGAGGCGAGCAGTACTTC	CASSPTRDRGGEQYF
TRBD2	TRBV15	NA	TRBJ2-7	TGTGCCACCAGTCTAGACCTGGGGGGGGACGAGCAGTACTTC	CATSLDLGGDEQYF
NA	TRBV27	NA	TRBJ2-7	TGTGCCAGCAGTGGGCAGGGACTTATCTACGAGCAGTACTTC	CASSGQGLIYEQYF
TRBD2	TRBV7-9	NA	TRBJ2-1	TGTGCCAGCAGCATAACTAGCGGGAGAGTTCTGATTGAGCAGTTCTTC	CASSITSGRVLIEQFF
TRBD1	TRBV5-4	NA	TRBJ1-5	TGTGCCAGCAGCTTGCAGGGGGCGGGCAATCAGCCCCAGCATTTT	CASSLQGAGNQPQHF
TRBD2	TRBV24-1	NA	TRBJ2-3	TGTGCCACCAGTGATTTCGGGCTAGCGGGGGGGGAAGATACGCAGTATTTT	CATSDFGLAGGEDTQYF
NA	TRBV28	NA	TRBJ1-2	TGTGCCAGCAGTTCCTTAGGGGCATCCCCTACGGGCTACACCTTC	CASSSLGASPTGYTF
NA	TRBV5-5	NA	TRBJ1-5	TGTGCCAGCAGCACAGGGACAAATTTACAGCCCCAGCATTTT	CASSTGTNLQPQHF
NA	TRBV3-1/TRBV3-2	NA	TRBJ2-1	TGTGCCAGCAGCCAAGTGTTGATCAGCTCCTACAATGAGCAGTTCTTC	CASSQVLISSYNEQFF
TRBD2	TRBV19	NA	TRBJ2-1	TGTGCCAGTAGGAGAAGCGGGACCAGCTCCTACAATGAGCAGTTCTTC	CASRRSGTSSYNEQFF
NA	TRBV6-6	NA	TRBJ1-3	TGTGCCAGCAGGCTCCGGGACACCAGCCCCAACACCATATATTTT	CASRLRDTSPNTIYF
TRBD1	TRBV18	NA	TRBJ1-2	TGTGCCAGCTCTTGGGACAGCTCGGGGCCTATCTATGGCTACACCTTC	CASSWDSSGPIYGYTF
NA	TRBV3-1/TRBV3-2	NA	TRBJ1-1	TGTGCCAGCAGCCAATTCCCCTCGAACACTGAAGCTTTCTTT	CASSQFPSNTEAFF
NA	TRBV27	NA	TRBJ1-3	TGTGCCAGCAGTTTTTCCAGCCGCGGAGCCATATATTTT	CASSFSSRGAIYF
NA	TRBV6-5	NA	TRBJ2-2	TGTGCCAGCAGTTCTGGACTACTCACCGGGGAGCTGTTTTTT	CASSSGLLTGELFF
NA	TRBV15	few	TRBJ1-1	TGTGCCACCAGCCCAAGGAGCTCAGCGCTCGGAGCTTTCTTT	CATSPRSSALGAFF
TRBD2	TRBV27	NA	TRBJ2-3	TGTGCCAGCAGTTTACCCCGGACTAGCGGGGGTGGGACAGATACGCAGTATTTT	CASSLPRTSGGGTDTQYF
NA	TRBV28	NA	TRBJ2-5	TGTGCCAGCAGTTTGAATGGTGAGGAGACCCAGTACTTC	CASSLNGEETQYF
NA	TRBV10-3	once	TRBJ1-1	TGTGCCATCAGTGAGTCGAACGCTAGAGGTGAAGCTTTCTTT	CAISESNARGEAFF
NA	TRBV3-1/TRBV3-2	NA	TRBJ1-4	TGTGCCAGCAGCCAAGGGCCGGGAATGGGAACTAATGAAAAACTGTTTTTT	CASSQGPGMGTNEKLFF
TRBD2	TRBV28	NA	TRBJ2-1	TGTGCCAGCAGGGAAGGCGGGAGTAGCTATGAGCAGTTCTTC	CASREGGSSYEQFF
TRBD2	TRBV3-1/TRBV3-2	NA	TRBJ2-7	TGTGCCAGCAGCCAAGGTGCCGGGGGGACGCGCTACGAGCAGTACTTC	CASSQGAGGTRYEQYF
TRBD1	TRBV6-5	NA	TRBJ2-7	TGTGCCAGCACCCCGTGGGGACAGGGGTCCGAGCAGTACTTC	CASTPWGQGSEQYF
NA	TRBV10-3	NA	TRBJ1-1	TGTGCCATCAGTGAGTTCGGGGATATGAACACTGAAGCTTTCTTT	CAISEFGDMNTEAFF
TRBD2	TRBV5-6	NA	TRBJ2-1	TGTGCCAGCAGCGCGACTAGCGGGAGGGCCAGTAATGAGCAGTTCTTC	CASSATSGRASNEQFF
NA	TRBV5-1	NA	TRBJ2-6	TGCGCCAGCAGCCTAACAACTTCCGGGACATCAACTGGGGCCAACGTCCTGACTTTC	CASSLTTSGTSTGANVLTF
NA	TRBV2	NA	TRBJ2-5	TGTGCCAGCAGTCTCCGAGGTTGGGAGACCCAGTACTTC	CASSLRGWETQYF
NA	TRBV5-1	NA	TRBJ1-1	TGCGCCAGCAGCTTGGTTACAGGGATGAACACTGAAGCTTTCTTT	CASSLVTGMNTEAFF
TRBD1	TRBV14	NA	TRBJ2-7	TGTGCCAGCAGCCCCCAGACAGGGGGCTACGAGCAGTACTTC	CASSPQTGGYEQYF
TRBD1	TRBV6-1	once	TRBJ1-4	TGTGCCAGCAGTGAATGGACAGGGACTAATGAAAAACTGTTTTTT	CASSEWTGTNEKLFF
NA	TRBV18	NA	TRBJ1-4	TGTGCCAGCTCACCACCTGGGGACTTTAAACTGTTTTTT	CASSPPGDFKLFF
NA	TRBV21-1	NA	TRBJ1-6	TGTGCCAGCAGCAAACTGATTGCAGGCTGGCCCTATAATTCACCCCTCCACTTT	CASSKLIAGWPYNSPLHF
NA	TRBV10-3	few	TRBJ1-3	TGTGCCATCAGGGACAGCTCTGGAAACACCATATATTTT	CAIRDSSGNTIYF
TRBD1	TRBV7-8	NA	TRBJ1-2	TGTGCCAGCAGCTTCCAGGGGGTCGACTATGGCTACACCTTC	CASSFQGVDYGYTF